This T cell receptor beta chain was profiled in a study of shared clonotypes between healthy human individuals (dated by TCRdb to 2019 to 2021). In the study overall: The cohort included three men and a couple of women between 18 and 49 years of age. Blood TCR repertoires of a handful of healthy adults were deeply sequenced to estimate repertoire size and the extent of clonotype sharing between individuals. Leukapheresis yielded between about 0.94 and 9.5 billion PBMCs per donor. For each donor, CD4 naive and CD4 memory were each given three plates, CD8 naive was given two plates, and CD8 memory was given one plate. To increase sequencing depth and limit assay-specific biases, TCR repertoire library preparation and sequencing were carried out by different laboratories using diverse techniques.

A note on this clone: The antigen it recognizes is unknown. Nothing much larger sits one base from this clone, and base qualities are not available.

Using the deep immunoSEQ assay, multiplex PCR amplified TCR CDR3 regions from genomic DNA. For each cell subset, the extracted genomic DNA was distributed evenly across all wells of several immunoSEQ 96-well plates, and each plate served as one replicate. For sorted subsets, roughly 200 ng of genomic DNA, equivalent to 25,000 to 35,000 T cell genomes, went into each replicate PCR. Purified libraries were quantified with a Qubit 3.0 fluorometer, sized on a Bioanalyzer 2100, and re-quantified with the KAPA Library Quantification kit. A separate single-read 150-cycle Illumina NextSeq 550 flow cell was used to sequence each immunoSEQ 96-well plate. In the authors' own workflow: The immunoSEQ output contained only junctional sequences without quality scores, so filtering could not match that applied to full-length reads. Sequences were annotated with PyIR, a Python wrapper for IgBLAST v1.9, using IMGT germline references to assign V/J genes and CDR3. Reads were removed for weak V/J assignments (E-value above 1e-6), missing CDR3, stop codons, out-of-frame junctions, or ambiguous translated residues. V3J clonotypes were defined as sequences sharing the same inferred V gene, J gene, and CDR3 amino acid sequence. Percentage overlap between repertoires was calculated by dividing the number of shared unique clonotypes by the size of the smaller repertoire. Richness of each repertoire was evaluated using RTK rarefaction, the Chao1 estimator, and Recon v2.1 estimates of unobserved clonotypes. Generation probabilities were computed with OLGA for all TCRbeta clonotypes obtained by the gDNA method from four donors. The source is immuneACCESS, and TCRdb retained only in-frame sequences with V and J called. Part of the clones is not carried over; for the studies checked, unresolved V genes explain less than half of this, and the remainder is unexplained. Clonal size and the V and J genes are those of that table, whereas D and trimming came from the DNA. This sample lists approximately 92,000 clones; 60% to 70% were detected once. The ten largest clones add up to around half of the sample.

Deletion took 0 bases off V and 6 bases off J, with a span of 8 bases between the germline ends. Sequences LNHNV (CDR1) and YYDKDF (CDR2) are obtained from the germline V gene (reference sequence). The CDR3 covers 13 residues, taking in both the cysteine and the phenylalanine. The entry retains the CDR3 DNA only, 39 bases that are in frame from base 1. Summary of the overall study and its limitations: Sharing across a few donors was observed for approximately 5% of naive CD4, 3% to 3.5% of naive CD8, 2.3% of memory CD4, and roughly 0.4% of memory CD8 clonotypes. Incomplete sequencing was indicated by rarefaction of sorted-subset datasets, despite the large sequencing depth. The small number of donors limited the genetic and exposure-history diversity represented. Naive subsets generally had larger estimated clonotype richness than memory subsets. Only blood was sampled, and tissue TCR repertoires likely differ from those in blood. Pairwise subsampling led to the expectation that sequencing depth would affect the degree of clonotype sharing among donors. Clonotypes shared by all four sorted-subset donors showed higher generation probabilities than non-shared clonotypes.

The donors were healthy, HIV-negative adults who had no recently reported acute infections or vaccinations. Every donor was a Caucasian adult residing in Nashville, Tennessee, USA. CD8 memory samples were composed of magnetically selected CD45RO+ cells combined with CCR7-negative CD45RA+ effector memory (TemRA) cells. Blood was obtained by leukapheresis, after which PBMCs were separated by Ficoll-Histopaque density gradient centrifugation and cryopreserved in liquid nitrogen vapor phase. Analytical flow cytometry was used to check the purity and quantity of each magnetically sorted T cell population. Each sorted fraction had its genomic DNA isolated and then quantified by UV absorbance on a Nanodrop 2000c.

Material for sequencing was memory CD8+ T cells sorted from blood. What the cell subset or site label conveys for this sample: CD45RO+ cells pooled with CCR7-negative TemRA cells. The V gene is TRBV15 and the J gene is TRBJ1-2; TRBD1 is a possible D gene, resting on 6 matching bases. The receptor was derived from a man aged 25-45 years in good health. The nucleotides read TGTGCCACCAGCAGAGAAAACAGGGATGGCTACACCTTC. It translates as CATSRENRDGYTF.